The rows below give T cell receptor beta chains drawn from one sample of a study of blood T cell repertoires in COVID-19. Repertoires were generated with immunoSEQ multiplex PCR, while TCRdb's copy carries only in-frame clones and drops some. Among approximately 220,000 clones listed, roughly 87% were seen once. Specimen: PBMCs or T cells enriched from blood (not recorded which). All receptors derive from a woman in her 30s with acute COVID-19. CDR3s leave out the opening cysteine and the closing phenylalanine or tryptophan. Fields, in order: V gene, CDR3 protein.

TRBV7-8 ASSPPGGYREETQY
TRBV15 ATSRPRQDGYT
TRBV7-2 ASSLAVGQGPLDGYT
TRBV21-1 ASSKGTRVRGYT
TRBV18 ASSPPTIHEQF
TRBV6-5 ASKRETNYGYT
TRBV6-5 ASSETGGGYEQY
TRBV27 ASSPILQGDQPQH
TRBV4-3 ASSQETSLSGSYEQY
TRBV5-1 ASSLGFPLTGGQNTEAF
TRBV7-9 ASSLGQRGTGELF
TRBV18 ASSPSGRPGNTIY
TRBV19 ASDGETGEGYT
TRBV9 ASSVVGQGQF
TRBV19 ASSILDRAGATQY
TRBV23-1 ASSQKGLRNTGELF
TRBV20-1 SASSGTEAF
TRBV19 ASSIDGPSGVNYNEQF
TRBV5-1 ASTGGAANTGELF
TRBV6-1 ASSEWGHREKLF
TRBV3-1/TRBV3-2 ASSSRQVGSMGYT
TRBV19 ASSIPSGGADPKTQY
TRBV6-4 ASSDSPPGTGNGQF
TRBV15 ATSRDPDRDSYNEQF
TRBV11-2 ASSTEQVWNSPLH
TRBV19 ASSHLLAGGYEQY
TRBV7-9 ASSKTGGKDEQY
TRBV30 AYELGTETKETQY
TRBV12-3/TRBV12-4 ASSFRTYGYT
TRBV27 ASSFGGGADTDTQY
TRBV5-1 ASSLDYYNQPQH
TRBV19 ASSIGQEPYGYT
TRBV29-1 SVEDQEGGIDGYT